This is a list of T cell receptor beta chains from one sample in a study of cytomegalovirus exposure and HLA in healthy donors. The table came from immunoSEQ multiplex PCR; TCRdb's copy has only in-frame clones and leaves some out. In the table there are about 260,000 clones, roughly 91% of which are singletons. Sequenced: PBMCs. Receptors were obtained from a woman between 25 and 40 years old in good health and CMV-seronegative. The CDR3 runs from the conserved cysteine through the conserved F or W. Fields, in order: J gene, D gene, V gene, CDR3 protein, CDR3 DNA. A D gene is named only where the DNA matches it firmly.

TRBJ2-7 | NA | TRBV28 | CASRGTAFAQYF | TGTGCCAGCAGAGGCACGGCCTTTGCGCAGTACTTC
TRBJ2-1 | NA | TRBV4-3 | CASSPSGVGDSYNEQFF | TGCGCCAGCAGCCCGAGTGGGGTGGGCGACTCCTACAATGAGCAGTTCTTC
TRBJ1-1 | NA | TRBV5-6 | CASSFGGNTEAFF | TGTGCCAGCAGCTTTGGGGGGAACACTGAAGCTTTCTTT
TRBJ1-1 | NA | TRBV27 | CASSFGVSNTEAFF | TGTGCCAGCAGTTTTGGGGTCAGTAACACTGAAGCTTTCTTT
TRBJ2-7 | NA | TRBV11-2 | CASTPPFSGEQYF | TGTGCCAGCACCCCCCCATTTTCGGGAGAGCAGTACTTC
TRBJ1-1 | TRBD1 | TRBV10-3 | CAISRQGWTEAFF | TGTGCCATCAGCCGACAGGGGTGGACTGAAGCTTTCTTT
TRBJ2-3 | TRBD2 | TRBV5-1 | CASSSGSGRTDTQYF | TGCGCCAGCAGCTCGGGTAGCGGGAGGACAGATACGCAGTATTTT
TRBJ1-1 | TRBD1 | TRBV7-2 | CASSQQGGNTEAFF | TGTGCCAGCAGCCAACAGGGGGGGAACACTGAAGCTTTCTTT
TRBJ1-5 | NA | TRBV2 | CASSEMGGNNQPQHF | TGTGCCAGCAGTGAAATGGGGGGGAACAATCAGCCCCAGCATTTT
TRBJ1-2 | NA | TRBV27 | CASSLRQNYGYTF | TGTGCCAGCAGTTTACGACAGAACTATGGCTACACCTTC
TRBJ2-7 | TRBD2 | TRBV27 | CASMGARGGEQYF | TGTGCCAGCATGGGGGCGCGGGGGGGCGAGCAGTACTTC
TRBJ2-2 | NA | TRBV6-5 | CASSFTGRELFF | TGTGCCAGCAGCTTCACGGGAAGGGAGCTGTTTTTT
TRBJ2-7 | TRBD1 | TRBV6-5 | CASSLRSGQGAYEQYF | TGTGCCAGCAGTTTAAGGTCAGGACAGGGGGCCTACGAGCAGTACTTC
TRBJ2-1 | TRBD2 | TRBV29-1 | CSVPLAGDLLNEQFF | TGCAGCGTGCCACTAGCGGGAGACCTCCTCAATGAGCAGTTCTTC
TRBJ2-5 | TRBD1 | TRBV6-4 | CASSGDRGSYQETQYF | TGTGCCAGCAGTGGAGACAGGGGATCGTACCAAGAGACCCAGTACTTC
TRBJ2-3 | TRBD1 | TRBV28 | CASSSSGQGTDTQYF | TGTGCCAGCAGTTCCTCGGGACAGGGAACAGATACGCAGTATTTT